This T cell receptor beta chain was captured in a study of CD8 T cells in ankylosing spondylitis. Generation of TCR beta libraries employed quantitative 5'-RACE incorporating molecular barcodes. A single record per CDR3 protein comes from TCRdb applying MiXCR to the 5' RACE reads. In the table there are hundreds of thousands of distinct CDR3 sequences, about an eighth of which are singletons. V lost 4 bases and J 3 bases, leaving 4 bases between the germline ends. The CDR3 has 13 residues. This clonotype occurred a few times. Its specificity is not known. Overall study findings and caveats: Reports say disease-linked clones showed up significantly more in matched ankylosing spondylitis synovial fluid. Fewer than 10 highly homologous variants made up a TCR beta motif that seemed to typify ankylosing spondylitis blood.

This chain joins TRBV12-3 or TRBV12-4 and TRBJ2-6; D not certain. Sequencing used blood, either unsorted or a sorted T cell fraction (not recorded which). This clonotype originated in a male donor with ankylosing spondylitis. The CDR3 spells CASSYFGANVLTF. In nucleotides, the CDR3 is TGTGCCAGCAGTTATTTTGGGGCCAACGTCCTGACTTTC.